The entry below gives a single T cell receptor beta chain sequence along with its context. The sample is drawn from a study of blood T cell repertoires in COVID-19. Study details: Nucleic acid was either cDNA or gDNA, and it came from T cells, B-cell-depleted T cells, or PBMCs.

V lost 1 base and J lost 4, with 11 bases in between. The germline gives CDR1 SGHNT, CDR2 YYREEE (reference sequence). The CDR3 consists of 14 residues. This table comes from immunoSEQ multiplex PCR, and its TCRdb copy is limited to in-frame clones, with some not included. The sample includes approximately 15,000 clones, about 85% of them seen just once. The chain has TRBV5-4 and TRBJ2-5; the D gene is possibly TRBD1 (5 bases). The sample taken for sequencing was peripheral blood. This clonotype originated in a human donor in a cohort sampled during active COVID-19. This chain's CDR3 is CASSLQGGLETQYF. CDR3 in DNA: TGTGCCAGCAGCTTGCAGGGTGGGTTAGAGACCCAGTACTTC. Using reference TRBV5-4 and TRBJ2-5 for the parts outside the CDR3, the full variable domain is ETGVTQSPTHLIKTRGQQVTLRCSSQSGHNTVSWYQQALGQGPQFIFQYYREEENGRGNFPPRFSGLQFPNYSSELNVNALELDDSALYLCASSLQGGLETQYFGPGTRLLVL.